Shown below are 18 T cell receptor beta chains from a single sample sequenced in a study of cytomegalovirus exposure and HLA in healthy donors. PCR primers comprised 60 Vbeta and 13 Jbeta primers. Data came from immunoSEQ multiplex PCR; TCRdb stores just in-frame clones and leaves some out. The sample includes about 40,000 clones. The source material was PBMCs. Receptors were obtained from a man aged 40-55 years in good health and CMV-seropositive.

The chain recombines TRBV6-1 with TRBJ1-2; the match to TRBD1 covers 8 bases. The trim removed 6 bases at V and 3 bases at J, leaving 3 bases unmatched. The CDR3 is 13 amino acids. Germline CDR1 and CDR2: MNHNS and SASEGT. The CDR3 DNA sequence: TGTGCCAGCAGACCGACAGGGGACTATGGCTACACCTTC. Protein sequence: CASRPTGDYGYTF.

This sequence joins TRBV14 and TRBJ2-5; D may be TRBD2 (6 bases). The DNA matches TRBJ2-7 better at its end, which makes the J call doubtful. Looked up from germline, CDR1 is SGHDN and CDR2 is FVKESK. CDR3 length: 12 residues. CDR3 residues: CASSGSGSEQYF. CDR3 DNA: TGTGCCAGCAGCGGAAGCGGGTCCGAGCAGTACTTC.

The chain couples TRBV7-2 to TRBJ2-1, with D tentatively TRBD2 (6 bases). Germline loops: CDR1 SGHTA, CDR2 FQGNSA. V was pared by 6 bases and J by 10 bases, with 13 bases between. The CDR3 has 12 residues. This CDR3 reads CASRRPGLEQFF. The CDR3 DNA reads as TGTGCCAGCAGGCGACCGGGACTCGAGCAGTTCTTC.

Written as DNA, the CDR3 is TGTGCCAGCAGCCAAGGGGCAGGGTACGTGCAAGAGACCCAGTACTTC. It translates to CASSQGAGYVQETQYF. The chain carries TRBV4-2 and TRBJ2-5, with D perhaps TRBD1 (5 bases). CDR3 length equals 16 residues. Trimming removed 1 base from V and 2 bases from J, with 14 bases in between. In germline, CDR1 is LGHNA, CDR2 YNFKEQ.

The gene calls are TRBV4-2 and TRBJ1-6, with TRBD1 as a possible D gene (5 bases). The germline CDR1 and CDR2 sequences are LGHNA and YNFKEQ. The V end lost 0 bases, the J end lost 0 bases, and 15 bases lay between the germline ends. CDR3 size: 19 residues. In nucleotides, the CDR3 is TGTGCCAGCAGCCAAGATCAAAACGGGGGGGGCTCCTATAATTCACCCCTCCACTTT. Protein: CASSQDQNGGGSYNSPLHF.

The J gene is TRBJ1-1, the V gene TRBV27; D not certain. V was trimmed by 6 bases and J by 1 base, leaving 12 bases between them. The length of the CDR3 is 14 residues. The germline V gene has CDR1 MNHEY and CDR2 SMNVEV (reference sequence). CDR3 in amino acids: CASRGRTKNTEAFF. The CDR3 bases are TGTGCCAGCAGGGGGAGGACCAAGAACACTGAAGCTTTCTTT.

CDR3 sequence (DNA): TGTGCCAGTAGTCGGGGGACAGGACCCTCTGGGGCCAACGTCCTGACTTTC. As protein: CASSRGTGPSGANVLTF. This chain uses TRBV19 with TRBJ2-6; the match to TRBD1 covers 8 bases. Germline CDR1 reads LNHDA; CDR2 reads SQIVND (reference sequence). The CDR3 totals 17 residues. V shed 5 bases, J shed 0 bases, and the junction held 6 bases outside the gene matches.

V usage is TRBV5-4 and J usage is TRBJ2-7, with 8 nucleotides matching TRBD1. There are 15 residues in the CDR3. The germline V gene encodes CDR1 SGHNT and CDR2 YYREEE (reference sequence). Germline trimming cut 3 bases from V and 3 bases from J; bases unmatched to any gene: 8. This CDR3 reads CASSSAQGAFYEQYF. The CDR3 DNA reads TGTGCCAGCAGCTCTGCTCAGGGGGCATTCTACGAGCAGTACTTC. Complete variable domain (other parts from reference TRBV5-4 and TRBJ2-7): ETGVTQSPTHLIKTRGQQVTLRCSSQSGHNTVSWYQQALGQGPQFIFQYYREEENGRGNFPPRFSGLQFPNYSSELNVNALELDDSALYLCASSSAQGAFYEQYFGPGTRLTVT.

V usage is TRBV29-1 and J usage is TRBJ1-1; D might be TRBD1 (6 bases). Trimming took off 7 bases at V and 0 bases at J, with 15 bases between the two ends. Germline assignment: CDR1 SQVTM and CDR2 ANQGSEA. This CDR3 spans 14 amino acids. CDR3 sequence: CSATNQGMNTEAFF. The CDR3 coding sequence is TGCAGCGCGACAAATCAGGGGATGAACACTGAAGCTTTCTTT.

V usage is TRBV7-2 and J usage is TRBJ1-5; 9 bases are shared with TRBD1. The CDR3 sequence is 14 residues long. The V gene end was trimmed by 5 bases and the J gene end by 7 bases; junction bases not matched to a gene: 6. Germline V gives CDR1 SGHTA, CDR2 FQGNSA. This CDR3 reads CASSGGQGGQPQHF. The CDR3 region has the DNA TGTGCCAGCAGCGGGGGACAGGGAGGACAGCCCCAGCATTTT.

The chain couples TRBV29-1 to TRBJ2-4; 7 bases line up with TRBD2. The ends lost 3 bases at V and 4 bases at J; junction bases unmatched: 9. The CDR3 has 15 residues. The germline CDR1 and CDR2 sequences are SQVTM and ANQGSEA. The CDR3 sequence is CSVERASGPKNIQYF. The CDR3 DNA reads as TGCAGCGTTGAGAGGGCTAGCGGACCTAAAAACATTCAGTACTTC.

The rearrangement links TRBV19 to TRBJ2-1; maybe TRBD2 (5 bases). V lost 1 base, J lost 4 bases, and 17 bases lay in between. Germline V gives CDR1 LNHDA, CDR2 SQIVND (reference sequence). CDR3 length: 17 amino acids. CDR3 region: CASSIGGWSGVYNEQFF. The DNA for the CDR3 is TGTGCCAGTAGTATAGGAGGGTGGTCTGGGGTTTACAATGAGCAGTTCTTC.

The V call is TRBV27, the J call TRBJ2-7, with 12 bases lining up with TRBD1. The CDR3 spans 16 residues. V lost 0 bases to trimming and J lost 2 bases; unmatched junction nucleotides: 2. The germline CDR1 and CDR2 sequences are MNHEY and SMNVEV (reference sequence). The CDR3 coding sequence is TGTGCCAGCAGTTTATCGGGGACAGGGGGCGCCTACGAGCAGTACTTC. It encodes CASSLSGTGGAYEQYF.

This chain links TRBV20-1 with TRBJ2-5; D remains unclear. V lost 3 bases and J 5 bases, leaving 7 bases between the germline ends. The V gene's germline CDR1 is DFQATT and CDR2 SNEGSKA (reference sequence). The CDR3 consists of 11 residues. The CDR3 spells CSARGAETQYF. The CDR3 coding sequence is TGCAGTGCTAGGGGCGCTGAGACCCAGTACTTC.

The chain combines TRBV7-8 with TRBJ2-1; 8 bases are a match to TRBD2. Germline CDR1 and CDR2: SGHVS and FQNEAQ. This CDR3 is built from 16 residues. The V segment lost 5 bases and the J segment 10 bases; nucleotides outside the gene matches: 16. The CDR3 reads CASSQGLAGAPREQFF. CDR3 nucleotides: TGTGCCAGCAGCCAAGGACTAGCCGGTGCCCCCAGGGAGCAGTTCTTC.

The chain has TRBV11-2 and TRBJ2-7; 7 nucleotides agree with TRBD2. V lost 1 base and J lost 1; bases outside the gene matches: 7. The CDR3 consists of 16 residues. Germline CDR1 SGHAT, CDR2 FQNNGV. In nucleotides, the CDR3 is TGTGCCAGCAGCTTAGGGGTAGCGGGCGGTTCCTACGAGCAGTACTTC. Translated, it gives CASSLGVAGGSYEQYF.

This chain uses TRBV9 with TRBJ2-5, with 9 bases aligning to TRBD1. The J call could be wrong; TRBJ2-7 is a better fit for the DNA end. This CDR3 comprises 16 residues. CDR1 and CDR2 (germline): SGDLS, YYNGEE. In nucleotides, the CDR3 is TGTGCCAGCAGCCCTCGGACAGGGGAGATAACCTACGAGCAGTACTTC. Translation gives CASSPRTGEITYEQYF.

The gene calls are TRBV25-1 and TRBJ2-5, with a possible D match to TRBD2 (7 bases). The better agreement between TRBJ2-7 and the DNA end casts doubt on the J call. Germline assignment: CDR1 MGHDK and CDR2 SYGVNS. This CDR3 is built from 13 residues. Written as DNA, the CDR3 is TGTGCCAGCAGTGTCACGGGGGGCTTCGAGCAGTACTTC. Translating it yields CASSVTGGFEQYF.